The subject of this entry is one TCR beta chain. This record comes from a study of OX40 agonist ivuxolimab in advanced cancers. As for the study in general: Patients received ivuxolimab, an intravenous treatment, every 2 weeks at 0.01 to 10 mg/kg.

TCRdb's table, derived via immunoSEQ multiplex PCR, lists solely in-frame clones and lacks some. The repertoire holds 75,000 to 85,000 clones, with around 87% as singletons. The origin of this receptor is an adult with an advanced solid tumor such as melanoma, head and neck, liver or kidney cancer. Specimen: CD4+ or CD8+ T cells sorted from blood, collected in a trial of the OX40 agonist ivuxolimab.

The CDR3 sequence is CATSRGQTGNNQPQHF. DNA of the CDR3: TGTGCCACCAGCAGAGGGCAGACAGGGAACAATCAGCCCCAGCATTTT. This chain uses TRBV15 with TRBJ1-5, with 7 positions matching TRBD1. CDR3 length: 16 amino acids. Germline V gene sequence: CDR1 LNHNV, CDR2 YYDKDF (reference sequence). V dropped 1 base and J dropped 3; count of bases not matched to a gene: 6.